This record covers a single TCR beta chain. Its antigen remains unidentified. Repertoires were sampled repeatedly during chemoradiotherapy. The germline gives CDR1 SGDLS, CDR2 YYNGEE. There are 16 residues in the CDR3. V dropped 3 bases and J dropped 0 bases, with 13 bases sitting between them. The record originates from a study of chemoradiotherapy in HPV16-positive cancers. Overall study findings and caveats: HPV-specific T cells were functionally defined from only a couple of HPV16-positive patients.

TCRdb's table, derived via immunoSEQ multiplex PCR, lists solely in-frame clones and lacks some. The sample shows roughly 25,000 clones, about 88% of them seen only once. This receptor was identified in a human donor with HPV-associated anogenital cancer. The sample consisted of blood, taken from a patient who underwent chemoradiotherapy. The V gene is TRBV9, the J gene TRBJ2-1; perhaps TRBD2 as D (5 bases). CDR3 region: CASSAFLASSYNEQFF. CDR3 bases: TGTGCCAGCAGCGCTTTCCTAGCTTCCTCCTACAATGAGCAGTTCTTC.